This TCR beta chain was identified in a study of cytomegalovirus exposure and HLA in healthy donors. Germline CDR1 reads MNHEY; CDR2 reads SVGAGI. The germline V and J ends were trimmed by 6 bases and 0 bases, with 6 bases remaining between them. The CDR3 totals 13 residues. A multiplex PCR was run with 60 Vbeta primers and 13 Jbeta primers. The table came from immunoSEQ multiplex PCR; TCRdb's copy has only in-frame clones and leaves some out. The sample shows more than 150,000 clones, over 65% of them seen only once. The sample taken for sequencing was PBMCs. The receptor comes from a man younger than 35 in good health and CMV-seronegative. This sequence joins TRBV6-5 and TRBJ1-3, with D unclear. The CDR3 bases are TGTGCCAGCAGGGCCTCCTCTGGAAACACCATATATTTT. Its protein is CASRASSGNTIYF.